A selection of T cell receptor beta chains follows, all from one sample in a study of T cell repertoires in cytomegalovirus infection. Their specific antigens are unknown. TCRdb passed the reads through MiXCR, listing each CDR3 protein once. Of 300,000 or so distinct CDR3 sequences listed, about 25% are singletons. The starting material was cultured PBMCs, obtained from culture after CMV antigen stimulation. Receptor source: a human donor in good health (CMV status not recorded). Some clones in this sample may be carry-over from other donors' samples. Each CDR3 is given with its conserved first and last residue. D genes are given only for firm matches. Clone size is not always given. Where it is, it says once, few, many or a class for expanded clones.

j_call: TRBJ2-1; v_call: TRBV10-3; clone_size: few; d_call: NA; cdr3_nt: TGTGCCATCAGTGCTGAGAGAGGCAATGAGCAGTTCTTC; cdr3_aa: CAISAERGNEQFF
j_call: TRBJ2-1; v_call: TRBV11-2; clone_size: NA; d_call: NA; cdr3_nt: TGTGCCAGCAGCTTCCGGCAGTACAATGAGCAGTTCTTC; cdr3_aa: CASSFRQYNEQFF
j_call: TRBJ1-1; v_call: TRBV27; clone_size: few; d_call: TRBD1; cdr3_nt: TGTGCCAGCAGTCCGTCCTCAGGGGGCTGGACTGAAGCTTTCTTT; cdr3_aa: CASSPSSGGWTEAFF
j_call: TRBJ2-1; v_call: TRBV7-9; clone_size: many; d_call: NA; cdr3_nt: TGTGCCAGCAGCCGAGAGGGTAGGGTTGGTGAGCAGTTCTTC; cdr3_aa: CASSREGRVGEQFF
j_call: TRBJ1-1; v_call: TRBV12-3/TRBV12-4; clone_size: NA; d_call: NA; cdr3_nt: TGTGCCAGCGCCCGGGGGGGAAACACTGAAGCTTTCTTT; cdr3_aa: CASARGGNTEAFF
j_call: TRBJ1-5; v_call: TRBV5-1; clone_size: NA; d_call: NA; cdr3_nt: TGCGCCAGCTCCCGGCCAGGGGCAGATACGCAGCATTTT; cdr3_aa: CASSRPGADTQHF
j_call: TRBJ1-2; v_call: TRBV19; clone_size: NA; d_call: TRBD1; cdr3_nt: TGTGCCAGTACCACCGGGACAGGCTTTAACTATGGCTACACCTTC; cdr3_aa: CASTTGTGFNYGYTF
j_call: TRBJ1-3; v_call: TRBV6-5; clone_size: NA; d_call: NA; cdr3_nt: TGTGCCAGCAGACGGAGCAGGGCCCCCCCTGGAAACACCATATATTTT; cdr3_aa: CASRRSRAPPGNTIYF
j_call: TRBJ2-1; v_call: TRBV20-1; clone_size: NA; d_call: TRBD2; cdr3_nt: TGCAGTGCTAGCCCTAGCGGGAGGGCCACTGAGCAGTTCTTC; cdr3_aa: CSASPSGRATEQFF
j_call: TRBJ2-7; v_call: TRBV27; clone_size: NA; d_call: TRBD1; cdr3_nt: TGTGCCAGCAAGGCCCAGGGGGCCTACGAGCAGTACTTC; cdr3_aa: CASKAQGAYEQYF
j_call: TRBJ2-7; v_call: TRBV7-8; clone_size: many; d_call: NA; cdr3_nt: TGTGCCAGCAGCGTGGACACTCTCTACGAGCAGTACTTC; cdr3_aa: CASSVDTLYEQYF
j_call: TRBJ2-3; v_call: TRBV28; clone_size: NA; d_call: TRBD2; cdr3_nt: TGTGCCAGCAGTTTACTAGCGGGAGCAATTGATACGCAGTATTTT; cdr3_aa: CASSLLAGAIDTQYF
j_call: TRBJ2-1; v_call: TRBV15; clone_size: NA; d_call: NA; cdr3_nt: TGTGCCACCAGCAGAGAAAGGCGGAGCTCCTACAATGAGCAGTTCTTC; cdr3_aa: CATSRERRSSYNEQFF
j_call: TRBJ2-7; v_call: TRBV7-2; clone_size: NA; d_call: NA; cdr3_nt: TGTGCCAGCAGCTTACGCTTGGCGGGACGCTACGAGCAGTACTTC; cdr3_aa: CASSLRLAGRYEQYF
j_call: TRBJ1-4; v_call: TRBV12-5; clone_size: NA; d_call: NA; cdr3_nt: TGTGCTAGTGGTTTGGTGGCGGGACACACCCCAACTAATGAAAAACTGTTTTTT; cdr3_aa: CASGLVAGHTPTNEKLFF
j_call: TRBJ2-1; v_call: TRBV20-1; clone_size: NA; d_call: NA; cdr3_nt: TGCAGTGCTACGGACTATCAACGACAAAATGAGCAGTTCTTC; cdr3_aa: CSATDYQRQNEQFF
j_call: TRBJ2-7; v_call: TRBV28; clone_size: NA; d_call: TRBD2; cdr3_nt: TGTGCCAGCAGCCCACTAGCGGGAGAAACCTACGAGCAGTACTTC; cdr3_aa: CASSPLAGETYEQYF
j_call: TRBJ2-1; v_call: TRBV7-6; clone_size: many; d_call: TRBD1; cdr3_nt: TGTGCCAGCAGCTCCATGGACAGGGGAGGCAATGAGCAGTTCTTC; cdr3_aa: CASSSMDRGGNEQFF
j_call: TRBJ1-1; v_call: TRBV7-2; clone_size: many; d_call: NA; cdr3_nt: TGTGCCAGCAGCTTATTCGGCGACCCCACTGAAGCTTTCTTT; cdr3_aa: CASSLFGDPTEAFF
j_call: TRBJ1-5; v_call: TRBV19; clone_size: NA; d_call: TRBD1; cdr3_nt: TGTGCCAGTAGTATTTTGGGACAGTATAGCAATCAGCCCCAGCATTTT; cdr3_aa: CASSILGQYSNQPQHF
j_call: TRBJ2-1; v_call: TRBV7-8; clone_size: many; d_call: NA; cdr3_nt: TGTGCCAGCAGCCGCCCCAGCGTTCCGGAGGGCAGTGAGCAGTTCTTC; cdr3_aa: CASSRPSVPEGSEQFF
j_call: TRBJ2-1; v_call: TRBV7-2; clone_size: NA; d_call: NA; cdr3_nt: TGTGCCAGCAGCTCCCCGACTAGAGGGAGTGATAATGAGCAGTTCTTC; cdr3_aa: CASSSPTRGSDNEQFF
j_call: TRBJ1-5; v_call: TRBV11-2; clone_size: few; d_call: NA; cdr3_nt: TGTGCCAGCAGCTCCACAGTAGACAGTTTGAGGAATCAGCCCCAGCATTTT; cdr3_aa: CASSSTVDSLRNQPQHF
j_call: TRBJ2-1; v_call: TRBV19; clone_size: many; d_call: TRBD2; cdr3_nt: TGTGCCAGTTACGCTAGCGGGTCGAACAATGAGCAGTTCTTC; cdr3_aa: CASYASGSNNEQFF